The 8 T cell receptor beta chains below come from one sample, sequenced in a study of OX40 agonist ivuxolimab in advanced cancers. The method was the immunoSEQ multiplex PCR assay. The table was pulled from immuneACCESS by TCRdb, which kept in-frame rearrangements only. Such tables lose some clones; where checked, under half of the loss comes from unresolved V genes, and the rest has no known cause. The sample table shows 15,000 to 25,000 clones, and 75% to 85% are seen once. Clones ranked in the top ten supply 53% of the sample. Sequencing used CD4+ or CD8+ T cells sorted from blood, obtained in a trial of the OX40 agonist ivuxolimab. These receptors came from an adult with an advanced solid tumor such as melanoma, head and neck, liver or kidney cancer.

This clone was counted between two and nine times. The DNA of the CDR3 is TGTGCCAGCAGCCCCTACCAGCTAGCGGGGGCAGATACGCAGTATTTT. This translates into CASSPYQLAGADTQYF. The chain couples TRBV9 to TRBJ2-3; TRBD2 matches at 10 bases. After removal of 4 bases from V and 4 bases from J, the junction contained 9 bases not matched to a gene. The germline V gene encodes CDR1 SGDLS and CDR2 YYNGEE. This CDR3 region has 16 residues.

The CDR3 protein is CASSLPRDTNSYEQYF. The CDR3 coding sequence is TGTGCCAGCAGCTTGCCTCGGGACACCAACTCCTACGAGCAGTACTTC. V is TRBV5-5 and J is TRBJ2-7, with D perhaps TRBD1 (6 bases). CDR3 length: 16 residues. The germline V and J ends were trimmed by 1 base and 0 bases, with 14 bases remaining between them. CDR1 and CDR2 (germline): SGHKS, YYEKEE (reference sequence).

This clone was observed a single time. The genes are TRBV4-1 and TRBJ1-1; D unclear. CDR3 length equals 14 residues. Trimming stripped 1 base from V and 0 bases from J, with 6 bases between. Germline V lookup: CDR1 MGHRA, CDR2 YSYEKL. CDR3 sequence reads: CASSQGGVNTEAFF. CDR3 nucleotides: TGCGCCAGCAGCCAAGGAGGAGTGAACACTGAAGCTTTCTTT.

The chain combines TRBV2 with TRBJ2-1; 7 nucleotides agree with TRBD2. This CDR3 spans 13 amino acids. CDR1 is SNHLY and CDR2 is FYNNEI in the germline V gene. V was pared by 8 bases and J by 2 bases, with 3 bases of the junction left unmatched. The CDR3 DNA reads as TGTGCCAGCTCCGGGACTACCTACAATGAGCAGTTCTTC. Translating it yields CASSGTTYNEQFF.

The rearrangement joins TRBV19 to TRBJ2-2; D is unresolved. V shed 3 bases and J shed 1 base, with 9 bases lying between them. The CDR3 loop spans 15 amino acids. Germline loops: CDR1 LNHDA, CDR2 SQIVND (reference sequence). CDR3 coding DNA: TGTGCCAGTAGTATTGGCAATCTGAACACCGGGGAGCTGTTTTTT. Translating gives CASSIGNLNTGELFF.

The CDR3 is CASSTGGGTEAFF. In nucleotides, the CDR3 is TGTGCCAGCAGCACAGGGGGCGGCACTGAAGCTTTCTTT. This chain uses TRBV6-4 with TRBJ1-1; 9 bases fit TRBD1. The length of the CDR3 is 13 residues. The germline CDR1 and CDR2 sequences are MRHNA and SNTAGT. Losses at the gene ends were 6 bases for V and 4 bases for J; bases not matched to a gene: 3.

The gene calls are TRBV4-1 and TRBJ2-7, with a possible D match to TRBD1 (5 bases). The germline V gene encodes CDR1 MGHRA and CDR2 YSYEKL. The CDR3 extends over 13 amino acids. Trimming shortened V by 2 bases and J by 3 bases, and 8 bases separated the two germline ends. The CDR3 DNA reads TGCGCCAGCAGCCAAAGGGGCTACTACGAGCAGTACTTC. It yields the protein CASSQRGYYEQYF.

The V gene is TRBV1, the J gene TRBJ2-3; the table assigns TRBD2, which was not confirmed against the DNA. TRBV1 is assigned pseudogene status. CDR3 size: 19 residues. This chain's CDR3 is CTSSQKLAPGLPYTDTQYF. For the CDR3, the DNA is TGCACCAGCAGCCAAAAGCTAGCGCCGGGCCTCCCCTACACAGATACGCAGTATTTT.